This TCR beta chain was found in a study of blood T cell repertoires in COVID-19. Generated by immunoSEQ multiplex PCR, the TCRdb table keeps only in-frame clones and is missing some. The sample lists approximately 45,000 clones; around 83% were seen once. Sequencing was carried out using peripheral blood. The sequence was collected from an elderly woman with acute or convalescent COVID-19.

CDR3 region: CASSEALDSYYGYTF. The CDR3 bases are TGTGCCAGCAGTGAAGCGCTGGACAGTTACTATGGCTACACCTTC. The V call is TRBV6-1, the J call TRBJ1-2, with D perhaps matching TRBD1 (6 bases). The V gene lost 0 bases and the J gene lost 3 bases, with 11 bases spanning the gap. CDR3 size: 15 residues. Germline CDR1 and CDR2: MNHNS and SASEGT.